What follows is one TCR beta chain and its context. The antigen it binds to is not known. Qualities for individual bases were not recorded, and no much larger clone is one base off. Thawed unstimulated PBMCs were stained for CD3, CD4 and CD8 and FACS-sorted into CD3+CD4+ and CD3+CD8+ populations. Each of the 8 studied subjects was randomized to immunosuppression withdrawal. Genomic DNA was isolated with the Qiagen DNeasy Blood and Tissue Kit. This sample was included in a study of T cell clones after liver transplantation (dated by TCRdb to 2018 to 2020). Regarding the complete study: ITN030ST, the source of the samples, was a randomized trial that attempted immunosuppression withdrawal within 2 years of liver transplantation. Three of the eight recipients were HCV-positive; the others were transplanted for non-autoimmune, non-viral indications. Tolerance meant complete immunosuppression withdrawal for at least one year without liver enzymes rising beyond twice the upper limit of normal. Donor-reactive T cell clones were identified using TCRbeta sequencing after a pre-transplant mixed lymphocyte reaction and were then followed in post-transplant blood. Blood samples were taken pre-transplant, pre-randomization before withdrawal, and post-randomization after full withdrawal or failed withdrawal. As an antigen-independent comparator for the donor-reactive sequences, third party-reactive TCRbeta sequences from pre-transplant MLRs were identified as well. Subjects received no induction therapy and standard immunosuppression until randomization at 12-24 months post-transplant. Of the 8 liver transplant recipients making up the studied cohort, 3 were classified as tolerant and 5 as non-tolerant. On the study overall, not on this receptor specifically: Since no allograft tissue specimens were available, donor-reactive T cells may have migrated into the graft instead of being deleted. After accounting for repertoire turnover, donor-reactive detection was significantly reduced in 7 of 8 subjects for CD4 and 8 of 8 for CD8. In most of the 8 subjects, circulating donor-reactive CD4 TCRbeta sequences decreased significantly after transplant, regardless of tolerance or HCV status. Because of small, heterogeneous patient numbers and non-standardized post-transplant time points, the conclusions were only preliminary. Low numbers of available donor cells limited the measurable donor-reactive repertoire in a couple of subjects. The decline in donor-reactive sequences exceeded the decline in third party-reactive sequences, suggesting partial antigen-specific deletion that was unrelated to withdrawal success.

The germline ends are 19 bases apart after V is trimmed by 1 base and J by 2 bases. The CDR3 numbers 18 residues from cysteine through phenylalanine. Only the CDR3 DNA stays, 54 bases, in frame from base 1. For CDR1 and CDR2, the germline V gene lists SGHRS and YFSETQ. High-throughput TCRbeta CDR3 sequencing of frozen genomic DNA was performed by immunoSEQ, with PCR amplification, mapping, bias correction and internal controls included. Per the authors' processing: Productive rearrangements were retained, and unique TCRbeta sequences were defined by the CDR3 nucleotide sequence together with the V and J gene. A sequence counted as donor-reactive only if the sequence showed at least 5-fold expansion in CFSE-low cells compared with unstimulated pre-transplant cells and had a frequency of at least 0.01%. Minimum frequency thresholds were set for each subject on the basis of the unstimulated sample with the lowest template count, so that a detection power of at least 90% was ensured. Jensen-Shannon divergence between the top 1000 TCRbeta sequences post-transplant and pre-transplant was used to measure repertoire turnover. Two-sided Fisher's exact tests were used to test for changes in how often donor-reactive sequences were detected. TCRdb obtained this table from immuneACCESS and retained in-frame rearrangements with V and J assigned. These tables miss some clones; where compared with another copy, unresolved V genes account for less than half of the shortfall, and the remainder is unexplained. D and trimming were read from the DNA, whereas the V and J calls and clone size are those reported in that table. Counted in this sample were around 110,000 clones; 75% to 95% of them appeared once. Approximately 0.88% of the sample is in the top ten clones.

The TCR sequence derives from a human patient who received a liver transplant. After a transplant, the graft donor may have provided part of the T cells. The sequencing here drew on CD4+ T cells from blood, taken 12 months after liver transplant. The V and J segments used are TRBV5-1 and TRBJ1-5, with a tentative D gene TRBD1 over 5 matching bases. The nucleotide sequence is given as TGCGCCAGCAGCTTGTCGCGTTCCAACAGGTACGGCAATCAGCCCCAGCATTTT. It translates as CASSLSRSNRYGNQPQHF.